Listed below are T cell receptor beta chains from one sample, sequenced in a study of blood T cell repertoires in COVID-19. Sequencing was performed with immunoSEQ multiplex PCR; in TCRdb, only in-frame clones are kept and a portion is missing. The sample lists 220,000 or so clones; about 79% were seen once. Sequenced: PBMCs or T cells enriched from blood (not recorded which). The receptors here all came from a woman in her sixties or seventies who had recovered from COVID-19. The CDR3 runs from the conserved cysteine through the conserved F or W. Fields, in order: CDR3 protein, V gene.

CDR3 protein: CASSQGQGRGNTIYF; V gene: TRBV3-1/TRBV3-2
CDR3 protein: CASSPGQVGEKLFF; V gene: TRBV11-2
CDR3 protein: CASSIPGLAGWRNTGELFF; V gene: TRBV7-9
CDR3 protein: CSARTAGEQYF; V gene: TRBV20-1
CDR3 protein: CASSGDRGGQPQHF; V gene: TRBV2
CDR3 protein: CASSPWTASYNEQFF; V gene: TRBV27
CDR3 protein: CASSYLSTQYF; V gene: TRBV6-2/TRBV6-3
CDR3 protein: CASNPGANLNQPQHF; V gene: TRBV5-5
CDR3 protein: CSVNLGQGADLQFF; V gene: TRBV29-1
CDR3 protein: CASSLRTGVNTEAFF; V gene: TRBV11-2
CDR3 protein: CASSFRSGSRRDTQYF; V gene: TRBV7-2
CDR3 protein: CASRLGSGTGELFF; V gene: TRBV7-9
CDR3 protein: CASSLGGQGGNQPQHF; V gene: TRBV5-1
CDR3 protein: CASTLLGGTDYGYTF; V gene: TRBV7-2
CDR3 protein: CASSLLEVYEQYF; V gene: TRBV11-2
CDR3 protein: CSASRMTGPNSPLHF; V gene: TRBV20-1
CDR3 protein: CASRAMRTGELFF; V gene: TRBV12-3/TRBV12-4
CDR3 protein: CASIRGHLANTGELFF; V gene: TRBV19
CDR3 protein: CASSYLAPGGSDGYTF; V gene: TRBV6-2/TRBV6-3
CDR3 protein: CASSKDQGADEKLFF; V gene: TRBV18
CDR3 protein: CSASSYEQYF; V gene: TRBV29-1
CDR3 protein: CASTREINTEAFF; V gene: TRBV7-9
CDR3 protein: CASSSQTGLGEKLFF; V gene: TRBV28
CDR3 protein: CASSYPMGRKNSNQPQHF; V gene: TRBV6-2/TRBV6-3
CDR3 protein: CASSSDSAGNTIYF; V gene: TRBV19
CDR3 protein: CASSLEGVRTDTQYF; V gene: TRBV5-1
CDR3 protein: CASSLDRANYNEKLFF; V gene: TRBV7-9
CDR3 protein: CASSQNPGGGGEQYF; V gene: TRBV4-3
CDR3 protein: CASSLGVTGFYGYTF; V gene: TRBV7-9
CDR3 protein: CASRLAGSYNEQFF; V gene: TRBV7-9
CDR3 protein: CASSVGARDGYTF; V gene: TRBV19
CDR3 protein: CASSFRGEQFF; V gene: TRBV7-6
CDR3 protein: CASSGPDRGVYEQYF; V gene: TRBV2
CDR3 protein: CAISRGAQETQYF; V gene: TRBV10-3
CDR3 protein: CASSITPVTADTQYF; V gene: TRBV7-9
CDR3 protein: CASGLAAGGGRYEQYF; V gene: TRBV12-5
CDR3 protein: CASSLGHTNTEAFF; V gene: TRBV5-1
CDR3 protein: CASSRLQVWDTEAFF; V gene: TRBV5-4
CDR3 protein: CASSLGAGSNSPLHF; V gene: TRBV5-1
CDR3 protein: CASHQGPFSGANVLTF; V gene: TRBV5-4
CDR3 protein: CASSQTSGRYEQYF; V gene: TRBV3-1/TRBV3-2
CDR3 protein: CASSSGIRNQPQHF; V gene: TRBV7-2
CDR3 protein: CASSRRLAGGILINEQFF; V gene: TRBV7-9
CDR3 protein: CASTPHSLNTGELFF; V gene: TRBV6-5
CDR3 protein: CASSQSYNEQFF; V gene: TRBV19
CDR3 protein: CASSPTSLVDEQFF; V gene: TRBV7-3
CDR3 protein: CAIRGAFRTDTQYF; V gene: TRBV10-3
CDR3 protein: CASSQDLANSGNTIYF; V gene: TRBV3-1/TRBV3-2
CDR3 protein: CASSPTTRGRNSPLHF; V gene: TRBV5-6
CDR3 protein: CASSSSSARVNQPQHF; V gene: TRBV5-6
CDR3 protein: CASSFDRTNYGYTF; V gene: TRBV5-8
CDR3 protein: CASSQQQGFSTEAFF; V gene: TRBV4-1
CDR3 protein: CASGISGSNQPQHF; V gene: TRBV3-1/TRBV3-2
CDR3 protein: CASSQGGRVSNYEQYF; V gene: TRBV3-1/TRBV3-2
CDR3 protein: CASSGAGEQYF; V gene: TRBV5-4
CDR3 protein: CASRQGASNQPQHF; V gene: TRBV19
CDR3 protein: CATSRDLAGTSSTDTQYF; V gene: TRBV15
CDR3 protein: CAIRGQGYEQYF; V gene: TRBV10-3